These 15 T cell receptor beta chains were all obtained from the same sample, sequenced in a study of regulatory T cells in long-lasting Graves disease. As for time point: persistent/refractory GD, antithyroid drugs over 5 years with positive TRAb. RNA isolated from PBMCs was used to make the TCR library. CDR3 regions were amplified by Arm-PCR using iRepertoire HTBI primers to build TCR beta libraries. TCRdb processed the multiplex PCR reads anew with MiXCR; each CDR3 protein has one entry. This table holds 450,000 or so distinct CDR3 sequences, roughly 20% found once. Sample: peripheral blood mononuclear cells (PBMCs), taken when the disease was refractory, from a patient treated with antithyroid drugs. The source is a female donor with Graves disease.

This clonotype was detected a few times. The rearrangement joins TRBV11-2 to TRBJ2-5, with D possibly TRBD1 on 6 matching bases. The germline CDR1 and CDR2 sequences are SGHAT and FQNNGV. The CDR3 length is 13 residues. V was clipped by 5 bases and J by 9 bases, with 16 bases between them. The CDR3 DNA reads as TGTGCCAGCAGCCCACAGGGTCCCGGGGCCCAGTACTTC. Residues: CASSPQGPGAQYF. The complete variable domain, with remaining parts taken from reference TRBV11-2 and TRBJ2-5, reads EAGVAQSPRYKIIEKRQSVAFWCNPISGHATLYWYQQILGQGPKLLIQFQNNGVVDDSQLPKDRFSAERLKGVDSTLKIQPAKLEDSAVYLCASSPQGPGAQYFGPGTRLLVL.

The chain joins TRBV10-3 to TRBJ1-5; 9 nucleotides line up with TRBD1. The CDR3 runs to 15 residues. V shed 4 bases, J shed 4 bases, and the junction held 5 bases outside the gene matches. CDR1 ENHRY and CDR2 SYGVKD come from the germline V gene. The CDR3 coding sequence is TGTGCCATCAGTGGGGGACAGGGTGGGAATCAGCCCCAGCATTTT. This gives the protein CAISGGQGGNQPQHF.

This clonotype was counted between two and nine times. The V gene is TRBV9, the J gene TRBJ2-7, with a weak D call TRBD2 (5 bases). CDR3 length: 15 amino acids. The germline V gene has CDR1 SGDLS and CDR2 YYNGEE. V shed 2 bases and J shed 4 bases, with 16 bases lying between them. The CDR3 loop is CASSVGVRATYEQYF. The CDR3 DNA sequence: TGTGCCAGCAGCGTCGGGGTCCGGGCGACATACGAGCAGTACTTC. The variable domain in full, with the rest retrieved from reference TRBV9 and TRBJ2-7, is DSGVTQTPKHLITATGQRVTLRCSPRSGDLSVYWYQQSLDQGLQFLIQYYNGEERAKGNILERFSAQQFPDLHSELNLSSLELGDSALYFCASSVGVRATYEQYFGPGTRLTVT.

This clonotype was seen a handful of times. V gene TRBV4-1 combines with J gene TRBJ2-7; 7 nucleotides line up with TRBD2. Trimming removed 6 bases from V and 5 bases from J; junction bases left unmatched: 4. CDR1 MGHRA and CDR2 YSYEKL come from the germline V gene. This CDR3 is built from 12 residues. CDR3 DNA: TGCGCCAGCAGAGGGAGGGCCGACGAGCAGTACTTC. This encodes CASRGRADEQYF.

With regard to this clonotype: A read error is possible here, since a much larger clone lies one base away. CDR3 in DNA: TGTGCCAGCAGATCGGGACTAGCGACCGGGAAGCTGTTTTTT. It encodes CASRSGLATGKLFF. The chain is built from TRBV6-1 and TRBJ2-2; 10 positions agree with TRBD2. The CDR3 has 14 residues. CDR1 is MNHNS, CDR2 SASEGT, per germline.

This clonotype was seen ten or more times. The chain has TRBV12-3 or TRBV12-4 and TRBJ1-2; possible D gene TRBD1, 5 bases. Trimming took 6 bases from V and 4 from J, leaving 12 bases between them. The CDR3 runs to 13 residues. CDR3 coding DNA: TGTGCCAGCAGCTCGGGACCGCGCTATGGCTACACCTTC. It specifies CASSSGPRYGYTF.

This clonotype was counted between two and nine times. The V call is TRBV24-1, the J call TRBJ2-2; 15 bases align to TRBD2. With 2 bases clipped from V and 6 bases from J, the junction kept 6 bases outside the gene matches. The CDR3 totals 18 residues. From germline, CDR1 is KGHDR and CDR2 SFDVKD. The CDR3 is CATSDSQGLAGGPGELFF. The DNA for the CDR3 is TGTGCCACCAGTGATTCACAAGGACTAGCGGGAGGGCCCGGGGAGCTGTTTTTT.

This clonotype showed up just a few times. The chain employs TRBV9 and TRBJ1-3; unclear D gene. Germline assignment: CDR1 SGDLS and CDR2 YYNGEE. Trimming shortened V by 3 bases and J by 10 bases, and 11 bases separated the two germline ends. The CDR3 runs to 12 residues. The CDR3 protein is CASSGTPGTIYF. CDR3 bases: TGTGCCAGCAGCGGGACCCCGGGGACCATATATTTT.

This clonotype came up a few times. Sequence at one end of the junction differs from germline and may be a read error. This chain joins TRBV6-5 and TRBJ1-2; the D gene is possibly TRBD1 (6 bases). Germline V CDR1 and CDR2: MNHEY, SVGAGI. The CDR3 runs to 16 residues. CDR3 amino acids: CASSYRRQAAFYGYAF. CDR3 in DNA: TGTGCCAGCAGTTACCGTAGACAGGCGGCTTTCTATGGCTACGCCTTC.

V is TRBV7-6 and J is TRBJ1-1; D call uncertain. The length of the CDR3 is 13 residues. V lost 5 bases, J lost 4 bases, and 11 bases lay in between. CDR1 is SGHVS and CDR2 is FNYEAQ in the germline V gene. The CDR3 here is CASSTMQGTEAFF. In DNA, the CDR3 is TGTGCCAGCAGCACAATGCAAGGCACTGAAGCTTTCTTT.

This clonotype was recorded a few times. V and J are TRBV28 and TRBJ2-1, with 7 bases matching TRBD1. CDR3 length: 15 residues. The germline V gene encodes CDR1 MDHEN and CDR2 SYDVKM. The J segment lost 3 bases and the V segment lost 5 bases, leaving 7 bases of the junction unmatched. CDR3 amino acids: CASSVRDSFYNEQFF. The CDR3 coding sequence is TGTGCCAGCAGTGTACGGGACAGCTTCTACAATGAGCAGTTCTTC. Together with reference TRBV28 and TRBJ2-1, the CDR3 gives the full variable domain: DVKVTQSSRYLVKRTGEKVFLECVQDMDHENMFWYRQDPGLGLRLIYFSYDVKMKEKGDIPEGYSVSREKKERFSLILESASTNQTSMYLCASSVRDSFYNEQFFGPGTRLTVL.

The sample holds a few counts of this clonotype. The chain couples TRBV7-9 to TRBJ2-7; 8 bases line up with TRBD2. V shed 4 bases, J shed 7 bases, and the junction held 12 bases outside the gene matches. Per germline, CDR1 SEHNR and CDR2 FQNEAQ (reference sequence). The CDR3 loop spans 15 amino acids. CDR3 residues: CASSWLGTSYGEQYF. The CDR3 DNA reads TGTGCCAGCAGCTGGCTAGGGACTAGTTATGGTGAGCAGTACTTC. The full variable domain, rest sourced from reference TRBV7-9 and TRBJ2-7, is DTGVSQNPRHKITKRGQNVTFRCDPISEHNRLYWYRQTLGQGPEFLTYFQNEAQLEKSRLLSDRFSAERPKGSFSTLEIQRTEQGDSAMYLCASSWLGTSYGEQYFGPGTRLTVT.

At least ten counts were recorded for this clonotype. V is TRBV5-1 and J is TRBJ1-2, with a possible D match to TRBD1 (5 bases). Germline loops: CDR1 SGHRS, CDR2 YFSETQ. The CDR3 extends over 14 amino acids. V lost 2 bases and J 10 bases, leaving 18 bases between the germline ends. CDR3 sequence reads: CASSFGAAVGDYTF. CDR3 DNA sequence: TGCGCCAGCAGCTTCGGGGCCGCTGTCGGTGACTACACCTTC.

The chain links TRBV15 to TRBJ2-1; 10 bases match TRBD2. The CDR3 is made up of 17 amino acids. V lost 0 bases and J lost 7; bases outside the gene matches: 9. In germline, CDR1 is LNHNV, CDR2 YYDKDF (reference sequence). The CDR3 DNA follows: TGTGCCACCAGCAGAGATACCCTAGCGGGAGTGGAGAATGAGCAGTTCTTC. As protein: CATSRDTLAGVENEQFF.

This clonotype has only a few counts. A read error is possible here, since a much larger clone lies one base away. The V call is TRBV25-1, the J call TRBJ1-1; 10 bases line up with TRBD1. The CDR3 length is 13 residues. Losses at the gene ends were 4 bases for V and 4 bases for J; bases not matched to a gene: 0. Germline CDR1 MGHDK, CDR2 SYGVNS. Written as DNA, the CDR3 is TGTGCCAGCAGTGGACAGGGGGCCACTGAAGCTTTCTTT. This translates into CASSGQGATEAFF.